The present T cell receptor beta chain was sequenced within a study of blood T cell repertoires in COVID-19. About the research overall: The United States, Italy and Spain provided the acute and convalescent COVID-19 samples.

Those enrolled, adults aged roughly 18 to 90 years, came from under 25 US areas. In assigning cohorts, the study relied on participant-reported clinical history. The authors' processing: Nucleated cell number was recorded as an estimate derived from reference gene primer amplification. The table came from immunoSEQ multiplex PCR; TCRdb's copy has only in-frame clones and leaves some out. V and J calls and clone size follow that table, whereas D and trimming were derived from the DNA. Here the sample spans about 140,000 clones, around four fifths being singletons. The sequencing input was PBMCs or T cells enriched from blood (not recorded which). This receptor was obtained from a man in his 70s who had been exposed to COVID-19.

The CDR3 loop reads CASSQEDRLNEKLFF. The CDR3 bases are TGCGCCAGCAGCCAGGAGGACAGACTTAATGAAAAACTGTTTTTT. The rearrangement links TRBV4-1 to TRBJ1-4; the D gene is possibly TRBD1 (6 bases). V gave up 3 bases and J gave up 4 bases, with 12 bases separating them. CDR1 is MGHRA and CDR2 is YSYEKL in the germline V gene. There are 15 residues in the CDR3.